This T cell receptor beta chain was obtained from a study of tissue T cells after allogeneic stem cell transplantation. CDR1 and CDR2 (germline): KGHPV, FQNQEV (reference sequence). The trim removed 6 bases at V and 1 base at J, leaving 2 bases unmatched. CDR3 size: 13 residues. As to time point: mouse harvest day 14 after allogeneic transplant. The graft held 10^6 splenic CD5+ T cells and 10^7 T-cell-depleted bone marrow cells. Produced via immunoSEQ multiplex PCR; TCRdb's table is partial and in-frame only. The sample has some 4,500 clones, roughly 42% seen once; the top ten hold approximately 15%. Turning to this clone: Genes and germline come from the mouse. The read finishes 1 residue shy of the CDR3 end, and the germline J gene is used to complete it.

This TCR was sampled from a female BALB/c mouse given C57BL/6 T cells with graft-versus-host disease after an allogeneic hematopoietic cell transplant. Material: gut tissue. The chain carries TRBV26 and TRBJ1-1; 7 bases match TRBD1. CDR3 amino acids: CASRDRLNTEVFF. The DNA read from the CDR3 is TGTGCCAGCAGGGACAGGTTGAACACAGAAGTCTTC.